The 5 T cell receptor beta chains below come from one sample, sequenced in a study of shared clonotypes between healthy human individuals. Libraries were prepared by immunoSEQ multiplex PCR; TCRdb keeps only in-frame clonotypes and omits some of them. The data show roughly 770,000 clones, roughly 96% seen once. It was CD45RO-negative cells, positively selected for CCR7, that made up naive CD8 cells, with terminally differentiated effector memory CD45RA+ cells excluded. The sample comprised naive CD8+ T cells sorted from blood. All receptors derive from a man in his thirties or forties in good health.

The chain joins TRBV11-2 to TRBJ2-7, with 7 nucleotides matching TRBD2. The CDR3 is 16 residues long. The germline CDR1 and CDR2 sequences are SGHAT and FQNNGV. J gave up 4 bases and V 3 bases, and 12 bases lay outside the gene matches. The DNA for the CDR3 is TGTGCCAGCAGCTTGAGGGGCGGGAGTGGGCTTTACGAGCAGTACTTC. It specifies CASSLRGGSGLYEQYF. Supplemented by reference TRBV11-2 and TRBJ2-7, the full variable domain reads EAGVAQSPRYKIIEKRQSVAFWCNPISGHATLYWYQQILGQGPKLLIQFQNNGVVDDSQLPKDRFSAERLKGVDSTLKIQPAKLEDSAVYLCASSLRGGSGLYEQYFGPGTRLTVT.

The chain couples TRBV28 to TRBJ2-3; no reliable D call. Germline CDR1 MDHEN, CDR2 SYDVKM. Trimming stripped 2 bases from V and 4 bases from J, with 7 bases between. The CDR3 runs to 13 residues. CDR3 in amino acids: CASSLPVADTQYF. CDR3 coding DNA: TGTGCCAGCAGTTTACCAGTGGCAGATACGCAGTATTTT.

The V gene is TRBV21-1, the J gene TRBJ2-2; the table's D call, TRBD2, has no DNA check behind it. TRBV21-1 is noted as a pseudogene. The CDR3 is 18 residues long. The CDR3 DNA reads TGTGCCAGCAGCAAAATCTATCTGCGGGTCGCGAACACCGGGGAGCTGTTTTTT. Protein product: CASSKIYLRVANTGELFF.

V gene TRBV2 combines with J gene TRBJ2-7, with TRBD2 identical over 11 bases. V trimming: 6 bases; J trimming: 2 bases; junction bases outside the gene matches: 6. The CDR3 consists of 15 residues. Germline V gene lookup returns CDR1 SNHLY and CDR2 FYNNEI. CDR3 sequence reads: CASRLTSGSPYEQYF. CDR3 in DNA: TGTGCCAGCAGGTTAACTAGCGGGAGTCCCTACGAGCAGTACTTC.

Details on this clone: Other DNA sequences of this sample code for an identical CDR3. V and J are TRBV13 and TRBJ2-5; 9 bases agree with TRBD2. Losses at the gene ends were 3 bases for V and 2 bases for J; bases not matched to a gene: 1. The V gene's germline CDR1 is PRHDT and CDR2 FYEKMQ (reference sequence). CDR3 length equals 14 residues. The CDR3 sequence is CASSFAGGQETQYF. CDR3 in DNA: TGTGCCAGCAGCTTCGCGGGGGGGCAAGAGACCCAGTACTTC.